What follows are 22 T cell receptor beta chains derived from one specimen sequenced in a study of blood T cell repertoires in COVID-19. The repertoire was sequenced with immunoSEQ multiplex PCR; TCRdb's copy has only in-frame clones and lacks some. Among 220,000 or so clones listed, roughly nine tenths were seen once. Material: peripheral blood. Receptors were obtained from a man aged 60-69 years who had recovered from COVID-19.

The CDR3 nucleotides are TGTGCCCGTGGGCTGGAAGAGACCCAGTACTTC. Translated: CARGLEETQYF. The chain carries TRBV25-1 and TRBJ2-5; D gene uncertain. Deletions cut 11 bases from V and 3 bases from J, with 10 bases between. The germline V gene has CDR1 MGHDK and CDR2 SYGVNS. The CDR3 loop spans 11 amino acids.

The table lists this clone with a few counts. The chain carries TRBV28 and TRBJ2-7; weak D call: TRBD1 (5 bases). V lost 6 bases and J 4 bases, leaving 13 bases between the germline ends. CDR1 is MDHEN, CDR2 SYDVKM, per germline. There are 13 residues in the CDR3. CDR3 sequence (DNA): TGTGCCAGCAGCACCCCCAGGGTTTACGAGCAGTACTTC. Translating gives CASSTPRVYEQYF.

The J gene is TRBJ2-5, the V gene TRBV28; D is unresolved. V was clipped by 3 bases and J by 1 base, with 9 bases between them. The CDR3 contains 14 residues. In germline, CDR1 is MDHEN, CDR2 SYDVKM. The CDR3 here is CASSLQNSQETQYF. The CDR3 DNA reads as TGTGCCAGCAGTTTGCAGAACAGCCAAGAGACCCAGTACTTC. The variable domain in full, completed from reference TRBV28 and TRBJ2-5, reads DVKVTQSSRYLVKRTGEKVFLECVQDMDHENMFWYRQDPGLGLRLIYFSYDVKMKEKGDIPEGYSVSREKKERFSLILESASTNQTSMYLCASSLQNSQETQYFGPGTRLLVL.

The chain has TRBV25-1 and TRBJ1-2; D remains unclear. The germline CDR1 and CDR2 sequences are MGHDK and SYGVNS. The CDR3 totals 17 residues. V lost 2 bases and J lost 8, with 24 bases in between. The CDR3 is CASSEEGNYLGSGGYTF. The CDR3 coding sequence is TGTGCCAGCAGTGAAGAAGGGAACTATTTGGGGTCGGGAGGCTACACCTTC.

The sample holds one count of this clone. As DNA, the CDR3 is TGTGCCAGTAGTATAGATCGAGCGGGGCAGGGGGCGGCAGTGACCCAGTACTTC. Translating it yields CASSIDRAGQGAAVTQYF. This sequence joins TRBV19 and TRBJ2-5; tentatively, D is TRBD1 (8 bases). Trimming shortened V by 0 bases and J by 7 bases, and 24 bases separated the two germline ends. Germline V gives CDR1 LNHDA, CDR2 SQIVND (reference sequence). CDR3 size: 18 residues. The whole variable domain, filled in from reference TRBV19 and TRBJ2-5, reads DGGITQSPKYLFRKEGQNVTLSCEQNLNHDAMYWYRQDPGQGLRLIYYSQIVNDFQKGDIAEGYSVSREKKESFPLTVTSAQKNPTAFYLCASSIDRAGQGAAVTQYFGPGTRLLVL.

The V call is TRBV5-8, the J call TRBJ2-5; the D gene is possibly TRBD2 (5 bases). With 6 bases removed from V and 4 bases from J, the gap between germline ends came to 19 bases. Germline values: CDR1 SGHTS, CDR2 YDEGEE. This CDR3 spans 15 amino acids. The CDR3 reads CASTPRRSRGETQYF. The CDR3 DNA sequence: TGTGCCAGCACCCCGAGGCGGAGTCGGGGAGAGACCCAGTACTTC.

V usage is TRBV9 and J usage is TRBJ2-5, with 14 bases identical to TRBD2. The trim removed 3 bases at V and 2 bases at J, leaving 12 bases unmatched. This CDR3 has 19 residues. Germline CDR1 reads SGDLS; CDR2 reads YYNGEE. CDR3 DNA: TGTGCCAGCAGCGCTCTTACCGGGACTAGCGGGAGAGGACAAGAGACCCAGTACTTC. Protein product: CASSALTGTSGRGQETQYF.

This clone was found once. The chain carries TRBV3-1 (or the pseudogene TRBV3-2) and TRBJ1-4; TRBD1 aligns across 7 bases. CDR3 length equals 16 residues. Germline-derived CDR1 and CDR2 are LGHDT and YNNKEL (reference sequence). Trimming at V came to 5 bases and at J to 7 bases, leaving 13 bases not matched to a gene. Here the CDR3 reads CASSDPYRGASEKLFF. CDR3 nucleotides: TGTGCCAGCAGCGACCCTTACAGGGGCGCTAGTGAAAAACTGTTTTTT.

The genes are TRBV9 and TRBJ1-1, with D tentatively TRBD1 (6 bases). The germline gives CDR1 SGDLS, CDR2 YYNGEE. Trimming took 1 base from V and 4 from J, leaving 8 bases between them. CDR3 length: 13 amino acids. The CDR3 loop reads CASSVQGITEAFF. The DNA for the CDR3 is TGTGCCAGCAGCGTACAGGGGATCACTGAAGCTTTCTTT.

A single count supports this clone. The CDR3 is CASEVVGPNEQFF. The CDR3 DNA follows: TGTGCCAGCGAGGTTGTGGGGCCCAATGAGCAGTTCTTC. The chain has TRBV7-8 and TRBJ2-1; a weak D match, TRBD1 (5 bases). V was trimmed by 8 bases and J by 6 bases, leaving 14 bases between them. Germline V CDR1 and CDR2: SGHVS, FQNEAQ. The CDR3 has 13 residues.

The genes are TRBV9 and TRBJ2-1; 8 positions match TRBD2. The J segment lost 6 bases and the V segment lost 4 bases, leaving 9 bases of the junction unmatched. The CDR3 spans 15 residues. Germline assignment: CDR1 SGDLS and CDR2 YYNGEE. The CDR3: CASSPGLGASNEQFF. The CDR3 DNA reads TGTGCCAGCAGCCCGGGACTAGGGGCCTCCAATGAGCAGTTCTTC.

The chain is built from TRBV5-6 and TRBJ2-2; the D gene is possibly TRBD2 (7 bases). V dropped 2 bases and J dropped 6 bases, with 14 bases sitting between them. The CDR3 has 15 amino acids. The germline V gene has CDR1 SGHDT and CDR2 YYEEEE. The CDR3 is CASSLGGALAGELFF. CDR3 DNA sequence: TGTGCCAGCAGCTTAGGGGGGGCCCTGGCCGGGGAGCTGTTTTTT.

V gene TRBV28 combines with J gene TRBJ2-7; 10 nucleotides match TRBD1. This CDR3 comprises 15 residues. V shed 6 bases, J shed 1 base, and the junction held 6 bases outside the gene matches. The germline V gene encodes CDR1 MDHEN and CDR2 SYDVKM. The CDR3: CASRYRTGGSYEQYF. CDR3 DNA sequence: TGTGCCAGCAGATATAGGACAGGGGGTTCCTACGAGCAGTACTTC.

J is TRBJ2-5 and V is TRBV18; no firm D call. The CDR3 covers 14 residues. The V and J ends lost 3 bases and 3 bases respectively, with 11 bases between them. The germline V gene has CDR1 KGHSH and CDR2 LQKENI. The CDR3 bases are TGTGCCAGCTCACCCTTCGAGGTAAAAGAGACCCAGTACTTC. Translated, it gives CASSPFEVKETQYF. The full variable domain, rest sourced from reference TRBV18 and TRBJ2-5, is NAGVMQNPRHLVRRRGQEARLRCSPMKGHSHVYWYRQLPEEGLKFMVYLQKENIIDESGMPKERFSAEFPKEGPSILRIQQVVRGDSAAYFCASSPFEVKETQYFGPGTRLLVL.

This clone was observed once. The genes are TRBV10-2 and TRBJ2-1, with 11 nucleotides matching TRBD2. The CDR3 extends over 17 amino acids. Looked up from germline, CDR1 is WSHSY and CDR2 is SAAADI. V was clipped by 0 bases and J by 4 bases; unmatched bases: 5. CDR3 DNA: TGCGCCAGCAGTGAGTCACTAGCGGGAGATTTTTACAATGAGCAGTTCTTC. Protein sequence: CASSESLAGDFYNEQFF.

CDR3 sequence reads: CASSNLRDTASSTDTQYF. CDR3 sequence (DNA): TGTGCCAGTAGTAACCTGAGGGACACAGCGTCTAGCACAGATACGCAGTATTTT. The chain has TRBV19 and TRBJ2-3; possibly TRBD1 for D (6 bases). V lost 4 bases, J lost 0 bases, and 20 bases lay in between. The V gene's germline CDR1 is LNHDA and CDR2 SQIVND (reference sequence). The CDR3 is made up of 18 amino acids. The variable domain in full, with the rest retrieved from reference TRBV19 and TRBJ2-3, is DGGITQSPKYLFRKEGQNVTLSCEQNLNHDAMYWYRQDPGQGLRLIYYSQIVNDFQKGDIAEGYSVSREKKESFPLTVTSAQKNPTAFYLCASSNLRDTASSTDTQYFGPGTRLTVL.

This chain uses TRBV29-1 with TRBJ1-1, with D uncertain. The germline gives CDR1 SQVTM, CDR2 ANQGSEA. The CDR3 has 11 amino acids. The V gene lost 5 bases and the J gene lost 4 bases, with 8 bases spanning the gap. CDR3 loop: CSVSPGTEAFF. The CDR3 nucleotides read TGCAGCGTTTCCCCGGGCACTGAAGCTTTCTTT.

The V gene is TRBV3-1 (or the pseudogene TRBV3-2), the J gene TRBJ1-4; D is possibly TRBD1 (6 bases). Per the germline V gene, CDR1 is LGHDT and CDR2 is YNNKEL (reference sequence). V shed 4 bases and J shed 4 bases, with 13 bases lying between them. The CDR3 spans 15 residues. The CDR3 sequence is CASSLRDTGNEKLFF. The CDR3 DNA sequence: TGTGCCAGCAGCCTAAGGGACACGGGTAATGAAAAACTGTTTTTT.

V gene TRBV11-2 combines with J gene TRBJ2-1; 7 bases are shared with TRBD1. Germline V gene sequence: CDR1 SGHAT, CDR2 FQNNGV. The CDR3 covers 15 residues. With 6 bases clipped from V and 1 base from J, the junction kept 6 bases outside the gene matches. The CDR3 region is CASSRGQGSYNEQFF. In DNA, the CDR3 is TGTGCCAGCAGTAGGGGGCAGGGATCCTACAATGAGCAGTTCTTC.

The rearrangement links TRBV28 to TRBJ2-1; D is possibly TRBD1 (7 bases). CDR3 size: 16 residues. Germline V lookup: CDR1 MDHEN, CDR2 SYDVKM. Trimming took 7 bases from V and 6 from J, leaving 22 bases between them. This chain's CDR3 is CASNLPGGGLVNEQFF. For the CDR3, the DNA is TGTGCCAGCAACCTTCCAGGGGGAGGTTTAGTCAATGAGCAGTTCTTC.

This rearrangement joins TRBV5-1 to TRBJ2-3; 10 bases line up with TRBD2. V shed 1 base, J shed 5 bases, and the junction held 7 bases outside the gene matches. CDR3 size: 16 residues. Germline V lookup: CDR1 SGHRS, CDR2 YFSETQ. Written as DNA, the CDR3 is TGCGCCAGCAGCTTGATCGCTAGCGGGGGAGGAGATACGCAGTATTTT. Protein product: CASSLIASGGGDTQYF. Filled out from reference TRBV5-1 and TRBJ2-3, the complete variable domain reads KAGVTQTPRYLIKTRGQQVTLSCSPISGHRSVSWYQQTPGQGLQFLFEYFSETQRNKGNFPGRFSGRQFSNSRSEMNVSTLELGDSALYLCASSLIASGGGDTQYFGPGTRLTVL.

The CDR3, as DNA: TGTGCCAGCAGTTACGGGCGGAGGAATTCACCCCTCCACTTT. This encodes CASSYGRRNSPLHF. This sequence joins TRBV6-2 or TRBV6-3 and TRBJ1-6, with no clear D. V lost 2 bases and J 7 bases, leaving 9 bases between the germline ends. Germline-derived CDR1 and CDR2 are MNHEY and SVGEGT. The CDR3 totals 14 residues.